This T cell receptor beta chain was recovered during a study of shared clonotypes between healthy human individuals. Naive-designated CD8 cells lacked CD45RO, were positively enriched for CCR7, and omitted terminally differentiated effector memory CD45RA+ cells. Of note for this clone: Its antigen is not known.

The CDR3 is 11 residues long. V was shortened by 10 bases and J by 10 bases, with 15 bases between the two germline ends. The germline gives CDR1 SNHLY, CDR2 FYNNEI. General study results and limits: The represented genetic and exposure-history diversity was limited by the small number of donors. Larger richness was generally estimated for naive than memory subsets. How much donors shared clonotypes was expected to be affected by sequencing depth.

Using immunoSEQ multiplex PCR, the repertoire was profiled, and TCRdb retains in-frame clones only, with some absent. This sample has around 2.1 million clones, with about 92% found just once. The chain couples TRBV2 to TRBJ2-3; maybe TRBD1 (6 bases). The material sequenced was naive CD8+ T cells from PBMCs. This TCR derives from a man aged 18-30 years in good health. Some clones in this sample may be carry-over from other donors' samples. The DNA for the CDR3 is TGTGCCATTCCGTCCAGGGGTTCGCAGTATTTT. It encodes CAIPSRGSQYF.